This T cell receptor (beta chain) originates from a study of metastatic and nonmetastatic thyroid tumors. The wider study: Repertoire comparison spanned blood and tumor or nodule tissue of malignant and benign thyroid patients.

Germline V lookup: CDR1 MNHNS, CDR2 SASEGT. J was trimmed by 4 bases and V by 5 bases; bases with no gene match: 14. The CDR3 runs to 17 residues. TCRdb used MiXCR to call clones anew from the PCR reads. The top ten clones hold 15% to 20% of a sample with tens of thousands of clones, around 31% of them seen once. About this clone itself: The antigen is undetermined.

Each patient went into thyroid surgery without having received any treatment. General study findings and limits: When malignant thyroid tumors were compared with benign nodules, TCR beta diversity was reportedly significantly higher in the malignant tumors. This held in both blood and tumor samples.

This TCR was recovered from a female donor with papillary thyroid cancer or a benign thyroid nodule (not recorded which). Some clones in this sample may be carry-over from other donors' samples. What was sequenced was tumor tissue. This chain joins TRBV6-1 and TRBJ2-3; TRBD2 matches at 8 bases. The CDR3 sequence is CASSQLWASGSADTQYF. The CDR3 nucleotides read TGTGCCAGCAGTCAACTCTGGGCTAGCGGGTCGGCAGATACGCAGTATTTT.